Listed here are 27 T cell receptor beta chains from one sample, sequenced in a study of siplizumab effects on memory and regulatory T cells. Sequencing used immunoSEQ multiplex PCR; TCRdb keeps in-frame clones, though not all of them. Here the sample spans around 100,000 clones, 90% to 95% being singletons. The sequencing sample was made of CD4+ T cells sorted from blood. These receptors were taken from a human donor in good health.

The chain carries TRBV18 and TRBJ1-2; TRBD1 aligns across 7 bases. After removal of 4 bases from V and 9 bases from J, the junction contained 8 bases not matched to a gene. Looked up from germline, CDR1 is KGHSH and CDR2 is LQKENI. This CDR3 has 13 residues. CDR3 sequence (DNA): TGTGCCAGCTCACACGAGACAGGGAAGAGCTACACCTTC. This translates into CASSHETGKSYTF.

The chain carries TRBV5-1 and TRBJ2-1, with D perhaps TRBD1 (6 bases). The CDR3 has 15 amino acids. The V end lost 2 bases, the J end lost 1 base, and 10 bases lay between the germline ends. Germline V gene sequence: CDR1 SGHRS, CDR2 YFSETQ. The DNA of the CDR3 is TGCGCCAGCAGCTTTAACAGGGCATCCTACAATGAGCAGTTCTTC. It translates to CASSFNRASYNEQFF.

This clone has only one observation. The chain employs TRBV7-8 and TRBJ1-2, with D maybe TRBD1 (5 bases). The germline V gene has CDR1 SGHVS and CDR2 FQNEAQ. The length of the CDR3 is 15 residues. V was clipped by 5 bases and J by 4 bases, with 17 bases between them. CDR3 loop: CASSPGDGRSYGYTF. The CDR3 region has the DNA TGTGCCAGCAGCCCGGGGGATGGAAGGAGCTATGGCTACACCTTC.

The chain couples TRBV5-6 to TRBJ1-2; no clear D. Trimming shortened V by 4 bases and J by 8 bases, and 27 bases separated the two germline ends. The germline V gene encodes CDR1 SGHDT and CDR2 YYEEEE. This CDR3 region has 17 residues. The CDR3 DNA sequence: TGTGCCAGCAGCGGGGATTGGGGTCGGAGAGGGTCACGGGGCTACACCTTC. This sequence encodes CASSGDWGRRGSRGYTF.

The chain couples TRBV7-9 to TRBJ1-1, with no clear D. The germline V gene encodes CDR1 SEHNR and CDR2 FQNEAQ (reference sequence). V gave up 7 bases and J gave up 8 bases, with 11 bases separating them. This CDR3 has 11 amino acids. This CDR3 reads CASTLNFEAFF. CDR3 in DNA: TGTGCCAGCACATTGAATTTCGAAGCTTTCTTT. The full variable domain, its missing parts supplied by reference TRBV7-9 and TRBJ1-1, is DTGVSQNPRHKITKRGQNVTFRCDPISEHNRLYWYRQTLGQGPEFLTYFQNEAQLEKSRLLSDRFSAERPKGSFSTLEIQRTEQGDSAMYLCASTLNFEAFFGQGTRLTVV.

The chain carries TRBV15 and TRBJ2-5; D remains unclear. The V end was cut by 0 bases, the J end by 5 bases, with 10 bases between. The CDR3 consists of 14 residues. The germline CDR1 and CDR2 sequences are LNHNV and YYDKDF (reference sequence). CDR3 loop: CATSRDQGRETQYF. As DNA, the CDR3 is TGTGCCACCAGCAGAGATCAAGGAAGGGAGACCCAGTACTTC.

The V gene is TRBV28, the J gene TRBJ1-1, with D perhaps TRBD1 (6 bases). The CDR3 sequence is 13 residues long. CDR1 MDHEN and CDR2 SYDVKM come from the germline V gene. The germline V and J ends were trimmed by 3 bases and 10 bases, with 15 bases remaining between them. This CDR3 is CASSFDWDILAFF. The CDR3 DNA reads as TGTGCCAGCAGTTTCGACTGGGACATCTTAGCTTTCTTT. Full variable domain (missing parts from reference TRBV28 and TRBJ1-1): DVKVTQSSRYLVKRTGEKVFLECVQDMDHENMFWYRQDPGLGLRLIYFSYDVKMKEKGDIPEGYSVSREKKERFSLILESASTNQTSMYLCASSFDWDILAFFGQGTRLTVV.

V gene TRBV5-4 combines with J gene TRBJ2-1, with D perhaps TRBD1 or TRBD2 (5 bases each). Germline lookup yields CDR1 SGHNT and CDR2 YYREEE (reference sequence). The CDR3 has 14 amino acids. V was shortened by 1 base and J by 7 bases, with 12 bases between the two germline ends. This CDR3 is CASSLLRDGNEQFF. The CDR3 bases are TGTGCCAGCAGCTTGCTCAGGGACGGGAATGAGCAGTTCTTC.

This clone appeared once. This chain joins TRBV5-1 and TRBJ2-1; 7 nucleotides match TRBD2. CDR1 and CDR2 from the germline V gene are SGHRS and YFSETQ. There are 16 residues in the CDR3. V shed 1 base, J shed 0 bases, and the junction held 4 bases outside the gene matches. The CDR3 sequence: CASSLPLASSYNEQFF. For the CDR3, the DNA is TGCGCCAGCAGCTTGCCACTAGCGAGCTCCTACAATGAGCAGTTCTTC.

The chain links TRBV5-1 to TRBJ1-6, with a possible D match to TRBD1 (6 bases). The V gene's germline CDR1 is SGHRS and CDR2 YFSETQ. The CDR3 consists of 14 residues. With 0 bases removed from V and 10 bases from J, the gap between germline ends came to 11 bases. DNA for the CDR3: TGCGCCAGCAGCTTGGACAGGGAAGGCTCACCCCTCCACTTT. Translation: CASSLDREGSPLHF.

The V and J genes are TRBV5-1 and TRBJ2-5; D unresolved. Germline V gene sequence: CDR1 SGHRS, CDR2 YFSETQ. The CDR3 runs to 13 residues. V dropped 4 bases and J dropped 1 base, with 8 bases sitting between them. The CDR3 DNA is TGCGCCAGCAGCCCTGGACGCCAAGAGACCCAGTACTTC. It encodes CASSPGRQETQYF.

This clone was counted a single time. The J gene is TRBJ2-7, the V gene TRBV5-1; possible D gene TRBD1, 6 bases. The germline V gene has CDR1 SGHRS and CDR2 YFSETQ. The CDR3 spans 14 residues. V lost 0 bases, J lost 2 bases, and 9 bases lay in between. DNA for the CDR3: TGCGCCAGCAGCTTGGGACAGGTGGCCTACGAGCAGTACTTC. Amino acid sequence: CASSLGQVAYEQYF. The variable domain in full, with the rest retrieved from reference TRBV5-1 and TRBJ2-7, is KAGVTQTPRYLIKTRGQQVTLSCSPISGHRSVSWYQQTPGQGLQFLFEYFSETQRNKGNFPGRFSGRQFSNSRSEMNVSTLELGDSALYLCASSLGQVAYEQYFGPGTRLTVT.

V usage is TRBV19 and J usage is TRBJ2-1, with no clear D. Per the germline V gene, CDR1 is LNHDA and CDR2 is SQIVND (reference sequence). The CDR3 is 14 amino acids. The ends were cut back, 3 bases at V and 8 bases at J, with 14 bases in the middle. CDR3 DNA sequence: TGTGCCAGTAGTATCGCGGTTAGGGTCGATGAGCAGTTCTTC. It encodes CASSIAVRVDEQFF.

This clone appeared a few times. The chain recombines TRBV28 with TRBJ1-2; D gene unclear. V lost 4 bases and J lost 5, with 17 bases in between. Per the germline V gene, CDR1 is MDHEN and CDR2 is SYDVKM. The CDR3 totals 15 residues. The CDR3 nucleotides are TGTGCCAGCAGTTCAGAGGGAAGGGTGTATTATGGCTACACCTTC. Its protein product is CASSSEGRVYYGYTF.

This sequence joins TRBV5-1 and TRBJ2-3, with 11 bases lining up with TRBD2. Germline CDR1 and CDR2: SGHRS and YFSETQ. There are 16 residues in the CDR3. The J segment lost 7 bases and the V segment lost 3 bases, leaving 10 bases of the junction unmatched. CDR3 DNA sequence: TGCGCCAGCAGCTCTTCCGGGACTAGCGGAGCGAATACGCAGTATTTT. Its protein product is CASSSSGTSGANTQYF.

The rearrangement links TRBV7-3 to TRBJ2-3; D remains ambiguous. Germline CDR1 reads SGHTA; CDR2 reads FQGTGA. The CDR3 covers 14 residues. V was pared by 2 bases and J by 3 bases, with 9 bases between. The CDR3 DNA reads TGTGCCAGCAGCTTATCCCCCCTAACAGATACGCAGTATTTT. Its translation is CASSLSPLTDTQYF.

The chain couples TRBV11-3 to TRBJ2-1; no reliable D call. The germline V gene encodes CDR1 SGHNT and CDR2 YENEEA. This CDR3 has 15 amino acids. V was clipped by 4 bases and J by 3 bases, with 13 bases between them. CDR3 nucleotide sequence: TGTGCCAGCAGCTCCGGCGCAGGTGACTACAATGAGCAGTTCTTC. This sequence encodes CASSSGAGDYNEQFF.

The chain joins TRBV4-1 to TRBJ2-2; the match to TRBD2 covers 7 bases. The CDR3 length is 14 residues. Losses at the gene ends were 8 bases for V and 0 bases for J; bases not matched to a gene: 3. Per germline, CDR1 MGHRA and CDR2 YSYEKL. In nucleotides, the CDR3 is TGCGCCAGCGCAGCGGGAACGAACACCGGGGAGCTGTTTTTT. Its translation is CASAAGTNTGELFF.

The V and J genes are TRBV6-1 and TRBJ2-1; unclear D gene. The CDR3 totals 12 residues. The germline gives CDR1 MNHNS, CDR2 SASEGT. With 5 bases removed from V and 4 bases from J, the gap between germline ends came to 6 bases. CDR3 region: CASSLEYNEQFF. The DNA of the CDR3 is TGTGCCAGCAGTCTCGAGTACAATGAGCAGTTCTTC.

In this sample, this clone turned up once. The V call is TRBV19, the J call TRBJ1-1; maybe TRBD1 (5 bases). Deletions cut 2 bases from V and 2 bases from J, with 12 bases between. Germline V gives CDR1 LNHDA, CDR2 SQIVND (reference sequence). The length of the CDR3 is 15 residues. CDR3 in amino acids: CASSISGLINTEAFF. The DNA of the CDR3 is TGTGCCAGTAGTATATCAGGGTTGATCAACACTGAAGCTTTCTTT.

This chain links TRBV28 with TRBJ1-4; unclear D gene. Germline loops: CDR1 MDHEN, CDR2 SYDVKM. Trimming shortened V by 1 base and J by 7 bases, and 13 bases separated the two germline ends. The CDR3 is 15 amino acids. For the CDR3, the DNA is TGTGCCAGCAGTTTATCCCCCCCAGAAGGTGAAAAACTGTTTTTT. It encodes CASSLSPPEGEKLFF.

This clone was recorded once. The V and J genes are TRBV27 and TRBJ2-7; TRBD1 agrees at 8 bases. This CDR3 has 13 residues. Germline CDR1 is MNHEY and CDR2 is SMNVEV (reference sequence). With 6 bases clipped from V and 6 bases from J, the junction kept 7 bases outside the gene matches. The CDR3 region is CASRGRGRLEQYF. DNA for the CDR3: TGTGCCAGCAGGGGCAGGGGGCGTCTCGAGCAGTACTTC.

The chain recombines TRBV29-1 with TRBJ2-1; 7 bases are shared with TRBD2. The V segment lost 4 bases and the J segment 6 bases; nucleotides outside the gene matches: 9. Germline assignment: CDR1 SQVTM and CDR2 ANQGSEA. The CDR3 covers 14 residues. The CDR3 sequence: CSVVRASGANEQFF. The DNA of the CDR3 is TGCAGCGTTGTTAGGGCTAGCGGTGCCAATGAGCAGTTCTTC.

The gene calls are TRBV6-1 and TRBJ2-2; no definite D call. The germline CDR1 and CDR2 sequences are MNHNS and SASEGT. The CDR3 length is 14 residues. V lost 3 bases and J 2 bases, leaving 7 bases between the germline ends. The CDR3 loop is CASSERLNTGELFF. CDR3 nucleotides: TGTGCCAGCAGTGAGAGGCTTAACACCGGGGAGCTGTTTTTT.

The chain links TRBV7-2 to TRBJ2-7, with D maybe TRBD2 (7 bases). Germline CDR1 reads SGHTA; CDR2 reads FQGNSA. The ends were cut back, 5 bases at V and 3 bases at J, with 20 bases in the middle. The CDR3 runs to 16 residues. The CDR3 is CASSPQGGGGIYEQYF. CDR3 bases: TGTGCCAGCAGCCCACAAGGGGGGGGAGGAATCTACGAGCAGTACTTC.

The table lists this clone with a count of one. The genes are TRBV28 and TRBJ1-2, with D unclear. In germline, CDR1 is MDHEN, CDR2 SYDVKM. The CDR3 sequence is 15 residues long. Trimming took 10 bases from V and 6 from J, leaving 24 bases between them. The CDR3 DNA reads TGTGCCACCCTTCTCCCAGGACGGCAGCAGGATGGCTACACCTTC. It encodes CATLLPGRQQDGYTF.

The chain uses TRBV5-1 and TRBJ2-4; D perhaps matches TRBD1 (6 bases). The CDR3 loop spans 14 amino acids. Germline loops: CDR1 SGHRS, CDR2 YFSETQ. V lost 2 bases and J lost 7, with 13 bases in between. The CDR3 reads CASSFRGQLNIQYF. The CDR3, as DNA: TGCGCCAGCAGCTTTAGGGGACAATTGAACATTCAGTACTTC.